The present entry profiles one T cell receptor (beta chain) with its context. The V gene lost 3 bases and the J gene lost 1 base, with 8 bases spanning the gap. The CDR3 contains 14 residues. CDR1 and CDR2 (germline): LNHDA, SQIVND (reference sequence). Patients of the Seattle cohort, enrolled during active infection, were followed longitudinally. This sample was included in a study of blood T cell repertoires in COVID-19. Data came from immunoSEQ multiplex PCR; TCRdb stores just in-frame clones and leaves some out. This repertoire shows a few hundred thousand clones, roughly 88% found once; its top ten account for about a tenth.

The J gene is TRBJ2-3, the V gene TRBV19; D might be TRBD2 (5 bases). This TCR derives from a woman aged 70-85 years with COVID-19, enrolled during active disease. The sample comprised peripheral blood. For the CDR3, the DNA is TGTGCCAGTAGTATTTACGGGGGCACAGATACGCAGTATTTT. This translates into CASSIYGGTDTQYF.